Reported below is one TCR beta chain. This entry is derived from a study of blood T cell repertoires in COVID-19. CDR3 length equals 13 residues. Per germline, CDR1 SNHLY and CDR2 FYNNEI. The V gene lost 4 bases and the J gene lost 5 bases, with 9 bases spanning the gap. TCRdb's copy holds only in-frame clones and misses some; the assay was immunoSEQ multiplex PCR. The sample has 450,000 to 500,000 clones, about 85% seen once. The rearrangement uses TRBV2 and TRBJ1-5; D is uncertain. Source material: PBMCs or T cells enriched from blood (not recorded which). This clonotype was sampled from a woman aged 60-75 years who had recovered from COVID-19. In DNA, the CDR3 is TGTGCCAGCAGTGGAGATAAAGATCAGCCCCAGCATTTT. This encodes CASSGDKDQPQHF.